Sequencing of this T cell receptor beta chain was carried out in a study of cytomegalovirus exposure and HLA in healthy donors. Across the whole study: Roughly 86 million unique TCRs from HLA-typed donors made up an early data release. General study findings and limits: Roughly uniform sequencing depth across donors was assumed, possibly incorrectly. The authors judged a highly shared variant cluster likely a sequencing artifact.

A multiplex PCR was run with 60 Vbeta primers and 13 Jbeta primers. In the source study's methods: An analysis that came later counted some 80 million unique TCR beta chains, 9 million to 12 million shared. The method was immunoSEQ multiplex PCR; TCRdb's version includes in-frame clones alone and lacks a portion of them. Clonal size and the V and J genes are those of that table, whereas D and trimming came from the DNA. The table includes under 65,000 clones, around 81% detected once. Turning to this clone: The antigen remains undetermined.

Trimming shortened V by 3 bases and J by 2 bases, and 11 bases separated the two germline ends. This CDR3 contains 14 residues. In germline, CDR1 is SGHKS, CDR2 YYEKEE (reference sequence). This receptor was obtained from a man aged 25-40 years in good health and CMV-seropositive. The gene calls are TRBV5-5 and TRBJ2-5; maybe TRBD1 (6 bases). Sequenced: PBMCs. The CDR3 DNA reads TGTGCCAGCAGCTCCGGACAGAATCAAGAGACCCAGTACTTC. Protein product: CASSSGQNQETQYF.